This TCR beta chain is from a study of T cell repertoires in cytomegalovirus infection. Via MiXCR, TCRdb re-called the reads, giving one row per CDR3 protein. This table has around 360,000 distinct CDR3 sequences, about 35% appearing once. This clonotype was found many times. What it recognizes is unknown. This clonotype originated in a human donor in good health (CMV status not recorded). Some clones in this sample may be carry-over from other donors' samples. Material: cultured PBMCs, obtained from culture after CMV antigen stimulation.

CDR3 residues: CASPYPFF. CDR3 in DNA: TGCGCCAGCCCCTACCCTTTCTTT. The chain is built from TRBV10-2 and TRBJ1-1; D uncertain. V lost 8 bases and J 12 bases, leaving 7 bases between the germline ends. The CDR3 sequence is 8 residues long. Germline CDR1 reads WSHSY; CDR2 reads SAAADI.